Given below is one T cell receptor (beta chain) in context. It has no known antigen specificity. One base away there is no much larger clone; base qualities are not given. The entry originates in a study of blood T cell repertoires in COVID-19 (dated by TCRdb to the early 2020s). In the study overall: Samples from collaborators originated in the United States, Italy and Spain and spanned both the acute and convalescent phases of COVID-19. The material from the prospective study consisted of cDNA or gDNA derived from T cells, B-cell-depleted T cells, or PBMCs. Subjects who had been exposed to COVID-19, were actively infected with it, or had recovered from it provided the deeply sampled blood TCRbeta repertoires that made up the dataset. The repertoires were released in a freely available public database meant as a resource for research on the immune response to SARS-CoV-2. Samples came from the ongoing ImmuneRACE study (first 160 participants) plus 1,254 subjects from 6 global collaborators. The sample metadata nearly always contained a de-identified subject ID, COVID-19 status, age in years and sex. Where available, HLA class I and class II types were taken from metadata supplied by the sample provider and were not determined by assay-based typing. The research as a whole found: The amount of clinical and demographic metadata varied by source and participant and was provided uncurated.

The CDR3 runs 14 amino acids, cysteine and phenylalanine included. Only the CDR3 part of the read is kept: 42 bases, read in frame from the first base. Trimming takes 6 bases from V and 0 bases from J, and the germline ends sit 11 bases apart. CDR1 and CDR2, per the germline V gene, are SQVTM and ANQGSEA. TCRbeta CDR3 regions were amplified from genomic DNA using the immunoSEQ Assay, a bias-controlled multiplex PCR. The paper's data handling went like this. Within the assay, amplification of reference gene primers was used to estimate how many nucleated cells each sample contained. Sequence reads were collapsed and filtered to measure the absolute abundance of every unique TCRbeta CDR3 rearrangement. For each sample, productive Simpson clonality was calculated as the square root of Simpson's diversity index over productive rearrangements. The immuneACCESS repertoire file appears here via TCRdb, limited to in-frame rearrangements. These files lack a portion of the clones; in checked studies, under half of the deficit traces to unresolved V genes, and the cause of the others is not known. V, J and clone size derive from that table, while D and trimming were established from the DNA sequence. The sample table shows approximately 150,000 clones, and roughly 86% are seen once. Clones ranked in the top ten supply under 5% of the sample.

Another Seattle source contributed samples from volunteer blood donors who had recovered from COVID-19. Each collaborating institution followed its own protocols to collect whole blood in K2EDTA tubes. For TCRbeta analysis, collaborators shipped samples as frozen whole blood, isolated PBMCs, or DNA extracted from either of those sample types. What was sequenced was peripheral blood. The TCR was taken from a woman in her sixties who had recovered from COVID-19. The chain is made from TRBV29-1 and TRBJ1-4; the D gene cannot be named for sure. The CDR3 region: CSVSTHATNEKLFF. The bases are TGCAGCGTAAGCACCCATGCAACTAATGAAAAACTGTTTTTT.